This entry features one T cell receptor (beta chain) sequence. The V gene's germline CDR1 is SQVTM and CDR2 ANQGSEA. CDR3 size: 13 residues. The germline V and J ends were trimmed by 5 bases and 1 base, with 11 bases remaining between them. The sample comes from a study of blood T cell repertoires in COVID-19. About the research overall: The United States, Italy and Spain were the sources of the acute and convalescent COVID-19 samples. T cells, B-cell-depleted T cells, or PBMCs provided the cDNA or gDNA that served as material.

Per the original methods: Estimated nucleated cell counts came from reference gene primer amplification. Libraries were prepared by immunoSEQ multiplex PCR; TCRdb keeps only in-frame clonotypes and omits some of them. That table furnishes V, J and clone size, whereas the DNA furnished D and trimming. The table lists tens of thousands of clones, about 91% of them singletons. The rearrangement joins TRBV29-1 to TRBJ1-1; the D gene is possibly TRBD1 (6 bases). The sequence was obtained from a man between 65 and 85 years old with acute or convalescent COVID-19. What was sequenced was peripheral blood. The CDR3 DNA reads as TGCAGCGTTCAAGGACAGCCGAACACTGAAGCTTTCTTT. Its translation is CSVQGQPNTEAFF.